The subject of this entry is one TCR beta chain. The data were taken from a study of blood T cells in healthy people across ages. Primed by a sample-barcoded 5' primer and a J-beta primer mix, a second PCR proceeded for about 7 to 11 cycles. TCRdb itself ran the 5' RACE reads through MiXCR, one entry per CDR3 protein. The sample contains about 780,000 distinct CDR3 sequences, more than 25% of which appear only once. Germline CDR1 DFQATT, CDR2 SNEGSKA (reference sequence). The ends lost 5 bases at V and 5 bases at J; junction bases unmatched: 1. The CDR3 spans 12 residues. The same sample was also studied in work on T cells of mothers and their children.

The chain couples TRBV20-1 to TRBJ1-3; 9 bases line up with TRBD1. The sample taken for sequencing was blood. The receptor's source is a boy aged 10-17 years in good health. This chain's CDR3 is CSADRGRNTIYF. CDR3 DNA sequence: TGCAGTGCTGACAGGGGGAGAAACACCATATATTTT.